The 4 T cell receptor beta chains listed next were all sequenced from one sample in a study of response to subunit inactivated influenza vaccine. One entry per CDR3 protein results from TCRdb running MiXCR on the RT-PCR reads. The sample carries about 780,000 distinct CDR3 sequences, roughly 20% recorded once. The sample in question was PBMCs from blood, obtained roughly 5 days after vaccination. These receptors were collected from a man in his forties or fifties who received an inactivated influenza vaccine.

The chain combines TRBV5-1 with TRBJ1-4; no firm D call. V was shortened by 0 bases and J by 7 bases, with 13 bases between the two germline ends. Germline loops: CDR1 SGHRS, CDR2 YFSETQ. The CDR3 is 15 residues long. Here the CDR3 DNA reads TGCGCCAGCAGCTTGGCCGGGGAGGGCGGTGAAAAACTGTTTTTT. Its protein product is CASSLAGEGGEKLFF.

This clonotype was counted many times. J is TRBJ2-7 and V is TRBV28; D tentatively fits TRBD1 or TRBD2 (5 bases each). Germline CDR1 is MDHEN and CDR2 is SYDVKM. CDR3 length: 16 amino acids. V shed 6 bases and J shed 0 bases, with 18 bases lying between them. The CDR3 DNA reads as TGTGCCAGCAGGTCCCCGGGACCGAAGTCCTCCTACGAGCAGTACTTC. This translates into CASRSPGPKSSYEQYF.

V usage is TRBV28 and J usage is TRBJ2-2; D uncertain. V was cut by 3 bases and J by 6 bases, with 11 bases left in between. Germline lookup yields CDR1 MDHEN and CDR2 SYDVKM. The CDR3 has 14 residues. This chain's CDR3 is CASSLKPGAGELFF. Here the CDR3 DNA reads TGTGCCAGCAGTTTGAAACCCGGTGCCGGGGAGCTGTTTTTT.

The J gene is TRBJ1-4, the V gene TRBV20-1; TRBD1 might be the D (6 bases). The germline V and J ends were trimmed by 6 bases and 4 bases, with 15 bases remaining between them. The CDR3 sequence is 14 residues long. Germline V CDR1 and CDR2: DFQATT, SNEGSKA (reference sequence). The chain's CDR3 is CSASSGVYNEKLFF. CDR3 sequence (DNA): TGCAGTGCCTCGTCAGGGGTCTATAATGAAAAACTGTTTTTT.